This T cell receptor (beta chain) is drawn from a study of CD8 T cells in ankylosing spondylitis. Study outcomes and limitations: A subset of motif variants has previously been described in the synovial fluid and blood of reactive arthritis. A motif in TCR beta, a set of eight highly homologous variants, appeared characteristic of ankylosing spondylitis blood. Disease-linked clones were reportedly significantly enriched in matched ankylosing spondylitis synovial fluid.

This CDR3 region has 14 residues. Germline V lookup: CDR1 SNHLY, CDR2 FYNNEI. TCRdb re-called the 5' RACE reads with MiXCR, one entry per CDR3 protein. The sample contains 150,000 to 200,000 distinct CDR3 sequences, roughly 31% of which appear only once. On this clonotype itself: Its antigen is undetermined. Germline is not matched at one junction end, which may reflect a read error.

Input material: synovial fluid, either unsorted or a sorted T cell fraction (not recorded which). The clonotype originates from a male donor with ankylosing spondylitis. The chain has TRBV2 and TRBJ1-4; possibly TRBD1 for D (5 bases). The CDR3 sequence: CASREEGANEKLFF. In DNA, the CDR3 is TGTGCCAGCAGGGAAGAAGGGGCCAATGAAAAACTGTTTTTT.